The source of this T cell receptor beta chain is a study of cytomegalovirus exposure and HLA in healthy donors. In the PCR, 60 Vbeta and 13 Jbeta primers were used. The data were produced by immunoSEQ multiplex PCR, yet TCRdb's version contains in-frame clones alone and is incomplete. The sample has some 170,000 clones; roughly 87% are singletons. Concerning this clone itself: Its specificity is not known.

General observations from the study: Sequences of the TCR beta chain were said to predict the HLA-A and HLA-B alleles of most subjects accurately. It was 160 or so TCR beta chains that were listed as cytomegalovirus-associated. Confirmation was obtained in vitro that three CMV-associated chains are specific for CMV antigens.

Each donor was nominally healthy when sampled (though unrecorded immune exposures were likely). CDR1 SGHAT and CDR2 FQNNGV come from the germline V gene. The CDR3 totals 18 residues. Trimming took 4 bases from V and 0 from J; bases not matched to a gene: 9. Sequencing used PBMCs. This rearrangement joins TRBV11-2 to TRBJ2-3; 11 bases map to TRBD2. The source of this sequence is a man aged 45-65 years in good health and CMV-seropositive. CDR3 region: CASSWTSGSSLSTDTQYF. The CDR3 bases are TGTGCCAGCAGCTGGACTAGCGGGTCCTCTCTCAGCACAGATACGCAGTATTTT.